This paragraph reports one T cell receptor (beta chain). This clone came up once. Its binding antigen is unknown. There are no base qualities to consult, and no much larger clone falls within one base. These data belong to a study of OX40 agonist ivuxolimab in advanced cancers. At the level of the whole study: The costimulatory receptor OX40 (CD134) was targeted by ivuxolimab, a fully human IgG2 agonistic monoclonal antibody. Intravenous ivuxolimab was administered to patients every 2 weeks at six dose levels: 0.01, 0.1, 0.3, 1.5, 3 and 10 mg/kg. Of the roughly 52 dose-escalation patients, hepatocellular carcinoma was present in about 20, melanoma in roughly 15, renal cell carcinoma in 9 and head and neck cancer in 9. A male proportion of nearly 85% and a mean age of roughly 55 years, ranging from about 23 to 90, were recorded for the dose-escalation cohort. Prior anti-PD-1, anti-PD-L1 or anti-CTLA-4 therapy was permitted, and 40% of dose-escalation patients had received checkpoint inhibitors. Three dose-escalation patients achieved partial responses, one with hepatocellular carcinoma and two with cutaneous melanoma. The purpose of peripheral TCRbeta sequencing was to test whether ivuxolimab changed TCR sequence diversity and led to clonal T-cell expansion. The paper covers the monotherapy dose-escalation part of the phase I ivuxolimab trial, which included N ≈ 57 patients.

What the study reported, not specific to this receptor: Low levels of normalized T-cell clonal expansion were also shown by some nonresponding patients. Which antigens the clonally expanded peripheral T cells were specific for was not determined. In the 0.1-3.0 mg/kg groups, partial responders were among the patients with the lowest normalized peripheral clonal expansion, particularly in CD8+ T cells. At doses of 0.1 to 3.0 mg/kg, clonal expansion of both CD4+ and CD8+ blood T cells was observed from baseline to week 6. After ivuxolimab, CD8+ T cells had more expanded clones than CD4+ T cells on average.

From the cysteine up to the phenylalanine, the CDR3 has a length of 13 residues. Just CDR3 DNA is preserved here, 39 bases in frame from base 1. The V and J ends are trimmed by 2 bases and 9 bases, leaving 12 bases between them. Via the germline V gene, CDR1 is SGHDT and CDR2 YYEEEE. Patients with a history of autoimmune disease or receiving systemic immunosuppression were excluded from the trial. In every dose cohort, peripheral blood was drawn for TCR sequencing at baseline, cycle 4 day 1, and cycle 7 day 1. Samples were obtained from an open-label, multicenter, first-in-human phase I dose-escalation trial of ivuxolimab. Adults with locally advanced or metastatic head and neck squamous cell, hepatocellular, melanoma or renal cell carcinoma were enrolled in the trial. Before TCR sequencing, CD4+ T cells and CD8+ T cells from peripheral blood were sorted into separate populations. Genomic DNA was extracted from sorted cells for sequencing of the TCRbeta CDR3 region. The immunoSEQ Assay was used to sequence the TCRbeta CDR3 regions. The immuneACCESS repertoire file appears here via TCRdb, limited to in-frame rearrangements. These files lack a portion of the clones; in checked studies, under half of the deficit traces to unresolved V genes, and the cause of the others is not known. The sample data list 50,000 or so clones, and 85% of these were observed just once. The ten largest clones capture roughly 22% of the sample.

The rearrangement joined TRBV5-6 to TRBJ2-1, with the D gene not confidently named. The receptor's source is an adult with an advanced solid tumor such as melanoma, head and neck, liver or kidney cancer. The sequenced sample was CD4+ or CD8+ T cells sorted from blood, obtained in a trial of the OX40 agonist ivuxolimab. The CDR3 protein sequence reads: CASSFSLEPEQFF. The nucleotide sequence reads TGTGCCAGCAGCTTTTCCCTAGAGCCTGAGCAGTTCTTC.